Given below is one T cell receptor (beta chain) in context. The antigen is undetermined. These data are taken from a study of graft-versus-host responses after intestinal transplantation. Study-wide context: The transplants performed in recipients were multivisceral, liver-intestinal, or isolated intestinal. Recipients uniformly received anti-thymocyte globulin induction, followed by tacrolimus and steroids for three to four years.

V was shortened by 6 bases and J by 7 bases, with 16 bases between the two germline ends. Germline lookup yields CDR1 MNHNS and CDR2 SASEGT. The CDR3 has 15 residues. Overall study results and limits: Graft-donor T cell macrochimerism in patients accompanied high graft-versus-host to host-versus-graft clonal ratios in allografts. Researchers found peak circulating GvH clone levels linked to early post-transplant HvG declines.

The repertoire was sequenced with immunoSEQ multiplex PCR; TCRdb's copy has only in-frame clones and lacks some. This table holds about 100,000 clones, over 80% found once. The receptor was derived from a human donor who received an intestinal transplant. Sequenced here: unstimulated CD8+ T cells sorted from spleen or lymph node cells, sampled before intestinal transplant. The J gene is TRBJ1-6, the V gene TRBV6-1; D is possibly TRBD1 (5 bases). The CDR3 spells CASSRWRGRNSPLHF. The CDR3 DNA is TGTGCCAGCAGCCGATGGCGGGGCAGAAATTCACCCCTCCACTTT.